This passage covers 18 T cell receptor beta chains from one sample sequenced in a study of shared clonotypes between healthy human individuals. Sequenced by immunoSEQ multiplex PCR; TCRdb stores in-frame clones only, minus some. Among 1.5 million to 2.5 million clones, over 85% were seen once, and the ten largest hold 1% to 1.5%. The naive CD8 subset, CD45RO-negative cells positively selected for CCR7, excluded terminally differentiated effector memory CD45RA+ cells. The sequenced material came from naive CD8+ T cells sorted from blood. The receptor source for this set is a man younger than 35 in good health.

In this sample, this clone turned up once. CDR3 sequence reads: CASSPPPGGNTGELFF. CDR3 DNA sequence: TGTGCCAGCTCACCACCACCCGGGGGGAACACCGGGGAGCTGTTTTTT. The chain carries TRBV18 and TRBJ2-2; weak D call: TRBD2 (6 bases). Germline-derived CDR1 and CDR2 are KGHSH and LQKENI. V was clipped by 0 bases and J by 1 base, with 9 bases between them. The CDR3 sequence is 16 residues long. The full variable domain, rest sourced from reference TRBV18 and TRBJ2-2, is NAGVMQNPRHLVRRRGQEARLRCSPMKGHSHVYWYRQLPEEGLKFMVYLQKENIIDESGMPKERFSAEFPKEGPSILRIQQVVRGDSAAYFCASSPPPGGNTGELFFGEGSRLTVL.

This chain connects TRBV2 to TRBJ2-7; the D is unclear. The CDR3 runs 13 residues. Looked up from germline, CDR1 is SNHLY and CDR2 is FYNNEI. The ends were cut back, 6 bases at V and 2 bases at J, with 11 bases in the middle. The CDR3 DNA reads TGTGCCAGCAGCGCTAGGTCTACCTACGAGCAGTACTTC. Residues: CASSARSTYEQYF.

Notes on this clone: At the DNA level, this CDR3 is encoded by other sequences in the same sample as well. This chain joins TRBV27 and TRBJ1-1; no clear D. The CDR3 is 13 residues long. Germline V CDR1 and CDR2: MNHEY, SMNVEV (reference sequence). Trimming took off 2 bases at V and 0 bases at J, with 4 bases between the two ends. The CDR3 bases are TGTGCCAGCAGTTTAGATGTGAACACTGAAGCTTTCTTT. This sequence encodes CASSLDVNTEAFF.

Turning to this clone: This CDR3 is also generated by other DNA sequences in the sample. The CDR3 DNA sequence: TGTGCCAGCAGTTATATGGCTAGCGGTCCCTACGAGCAGTACTTC. This translates into CASSYMASGPYEQYF. The rearrangement links TRBV6-5 to TRBJ2-7; 7 bases align to TRBD2. The CDR3 runs to 15 residues. Per the germline V gene, CDR1 is MNHEY and CDR2 is SVGAGI. The J segment lost 2 bases and the V segment lost 3 bases, leaving 7 bases of the junction unmatched.

This clone was recorded once. The chain joins TRBV28 to TRBJ2-1, with no clear D. V lost 8 bases and J lost 6, with 11 bases in between. Germline V gene sequence: CDR1 MDHEN, CDR2 SYDVKM. CDR3 length equals 12 residues. The CDR3 region is CASLSKGNEQFF. In nucleotides, the CDR3 is TGTGCCAGCCTGAGTAAGGGCAATGAGCAGTTCTTC.

This chain connects TRBV27 to TRBJ2-7; D not certain. V was trimmed by 6 bases and J by 5 bases, leaving 14 bases between them. The germline V gene has CDR1 MNHEY and CDR2 SMNVEV (reference sequence). The CDR3 contains 13 residues. The CDR3 loop reads CASRVLGSHEQYF. In nucleotides, the CDR3 is TGTGCCAGCAGGGTTTTAGGGTCCCACGAGCAGTACTTC.

The rearrangement joins TRBV19 to TRBJ1-1, with 10 bases matching TRBD1. Germline V gene data show CDR1 as LNHDA and CDR2 as SQIVND (reference sequence). J gave up 3 bases and V 5 bases, and 6 bases lay outside the gene matches. The CDR3 covers 15 residues. CDR3 nucleotides: TGTGCCAGTAGTGACCGACAGGGGGCGTACACTGAAGCTTTCTTT. It translates to CASSDRQGAYTEAFF. Together with reference TRBV19 and TRBJ1-1, the CDR3 gives the full variable domain: DGGITQSPKYLFRKEGQNVTLSCEQNLNHDAMYWYRQDPGQGLRLIYYSQIVNDFQKGDIAEGYSVSREKKESFPLTVTSAQKNPTAFYLCASSDRQGAYTEAFFGQGTRLTVV.

V gene TRBV11-2 combines with J gene TRBJ1-1; perhaps TRBD1 as D (6 bases). CDR3 length: 17 residues. Germline V gene sequence: CDR1 SGHAT, CDR2 FQNNGV. V was trimmed by 8 bases and J by 9 bases, leaving 31 bases between them. The CDR3 nucleotides are TGTGCCAGCGCCAGGGGATCCCATGACCGAAGCCCTCCGAAAGCTTTCTTT. The encoded protein is CASARGSHDRSPPKAFF.

The chain uses TRBV13 and TRBJ1-1; maybe TRBD1 (6 bases). The germline V gene has CDR1 PRHDT and CDR2 FYEKMQ (reference sequence). Trimming removed 0 bases from V and 1 base from J, with 12 bases in between. The CDR3 covers 16 residues. Here the CDR3 DNA reads TGTGCCAGCAGCTTAGGAGGGCAGGGGCAGAACACTGAAGCTTTCTTT. This sequence encodes CASSLGGQGQNTEAFF.

The CDR3 spells CATSAHWETQYF. CDR3 nucleotide sequence: TGTGCCACCTCGGCCCACTGGGAGACCCAGTACTTC. The V gene is TRBV19, the J gene TRBJ2-5; no clear D. CDR1 and CDR2 from the germline V gene are LNHDA and SQIVND (reference sequence). V dropped 10 bases and J dropped 5 bases, with 14 bases sitting between them. This CDR3 region has 12 residues.

The chain couples TRBV29-1 to TRBJ1-4; no definite D call. Germline V CDR1 and CDR2: SQVTM, ANQGSEA. The V gene lost 3 bases and the J gene lost 5 bases, with 10 bases spanning the gap. CDR3 length: 13 residues. CDR3 protein: CSVEDALNEKLFF. CDR3 nucleotide sequence: TGCAGCGTTGAGGATGCGCTGAATGAAAAACTGTTTTTT.

This clone was seen only a few times. The chain combines TRBV10-2 with TRBJ2-1; 11 bases line up with TRBD2. V gave up 4 bases and J gave up 10 bases; unmatched junction bases: 0. Looked up from germline, CDR1 is WSHSY and CDR2 is SAAADI. This CDR3 region has 12 residues. The CDR3: CASSGLAGEQFF. The CDR3 coding sequence is TGCGCCAGCAGTGGACTAGCGGGGGAGCAGTTCTTC.

The J gene is TRBJ2-2, the V gene TRBV7-8; 12 bases are shared with TRBD1. The CDR3 has 17 residues. The V and J ends lost 5 bases and 3 bases, in that order; junction bases with no gene match: 7. CDR1 is SGHVS and CDR2 is FQNEAQ in the germline V gene. CDR3 protein: CASSATGTGGYTGELFF. The DNA for the CDR3 is TGTGCCAGCAGCGCAACCGGGACAGGGGGCTACACCGGGGAGCTGTTTTTT.

The chain links TRBV7-2 to TRBJ2-7; a weak D match, TRBD2 (5 bases). The ends were cut back, 4 bases at V and 4 bases at J, with 14 bases in the middle. There are 14 residues in the CDR3. Germline V gene data show CDR1 as SGHTA and CDR2 as FQGNSA. CDR3: CASSYEPGKYEQYF. The CDR3 DNA follows: TGTGCCAGCAGCTACGAACCGGGAAAGTACGAGCAGTACTTC. The variable domain in full, with the rest retrieved from reference TRBV7-2 and TRBJ2-7, is GAGVSQSPSNKVTEKGKDVELRCDPISGHTALYWYRQSLGQGLEFLIYFQGNSAPDKSGLPSDRFSAERTGGSVSTLTIQRTQQEDSAVYLCASSYEPGKYEQYFGPGTRLTVT.

This clone was recorded once. V is TRBV4-3 and J is TRBJ2-5, with 7 bases aligning to TRBD1. V was clipped by 7 bases and J by 5 bases; unmatched bases: 13. This CDR3 has 15 residues. CDR1 LGHNA and CDR2 YSLEER come from the germline V gene. The CDR3 loop is CASNSCRQGWETQYF. The CDR3 DNA reads TGCGCCAGCAATAGTTGCCGACAGGGTTGGGAGACCCAGTACTTC.

CDR3 nucleotides: TGTGCCAGCCGGACTAGGGGGGCGGTGGGAGAGACCCAGTACTTC. It codes for CASRTRGAVGETQYF. The V and J genes are TRBV5-6 and TRBJ2-5, with D possibly TRBD2 on 7 matching bases. CDR3 length equals 15 residues. V shed 7 bases and J shed 4 bases, with 20 bases lying between them. Germline V gene sequence: CDR1 SGHDT, CDR2 YYEEEE.

This clone was observed a single time. The J gene is TRBJ2-1, the V gene TRBV29-1; TRBD1 might be the D (6 bases). The ends were cut back, 1 base at V and 4 bases at J, with 11 bases in the middle. Germline CDR1 reads SQVTM; CDR2 reads ANQGSEA. The CDR3 runs 14 residues. CDR3 region: CSVEVGTYYNEQFF. CDR3 coding DNA: TGCAGCGTTGAAGTCGGGACATATTACAATGAGCAGTTCTTC.

As to this clone: Other DNA sequences in this sample translate to the same CDR3. The CDR3 here is CASSFGQGYEQYF. The DNA for the CDR3 is TGTGCCAGCAGCTTCGGACAGGGCTACGAGCAGTACTTC. The rearrangement uses TRBV11-2 and TRBJ2-7; TRBD1 matches at 8 bases. The CDR3 runs to 13 residues. Germline V gives CDR1 SGHAT, CDR2 FQNNGV. With 3 bases clipped from V and 3 bases from J, the junction kept 1 base outside the gene matches. The variable domain in full, completed from reference TRBV11-2 and TRBJ2-7, reads EAGVAQSPRYKIIEKRQSVAFWCNPISGHATLYWYQQILGQGPKLLIQFQNNGVVDDSQLPKDRFSAERLKGVDSTLKIQPAKLEDSAVYLCASSFGQGYEQYFGPGTRLTVT.